This record covers a single T cell receptor (beta chain). This receptor's antigen is unknown. Base qualities are missing; no much larger clone stands one base away. TCRbeta CDR3 regions were amplified from genomic DNA by means of the immunoSEQ Assay, a bias-controlled multiplex PCR. The source study handled its data this way. Nucleated cell counts per sample were estimated from amplification of reference gene primers within the assay. Sequence reads were collapsed and filtered to measure the absolute abundance of every unique TCRbeta CDR3 rearrangement. For each sample, productive Simpson clonality was calculated by taking the square root of Simpson's diversity index across productive rearrangements. TCRdb mirrors the immuneACCESS table, restricted to in-frame sequences. Some clones are absent from its copies; in checked studies, under half trace to an unresolved V gene, and the reason for the others is unknown. V and J calls and clone size come straight from that table; D and trimming were deduced from the DNA. This sample lists about 250,000 clones; around 81% were detected once. The top ten clones comprise approximately 4.7% of the sample.

The data belong to a study of blood T cell repertoires in COVID-19 (dated by TCRdb to 2020 to 2021). Study-wide context: Samples covering the acute and convalescent phases of COVID-19 were provided by collaborators in the United States, Italy and Spain. The material from the prospective study consisted of cDNA or gDNA derived from T cells, B-cell-depleted T cells, or PBMCs. Subjects who had been exposed to COVID-19, were actively infected with it, or had recovered from it provided the deeply sampled blood TCRbeta repertoires that made up the dataset. The repertoires were released in a freely available public database intended as a resource for research on the immune response to SARS-CoV-2. The samples were drawn from two sources: the first 160 participants of the ongoing ImmuneRACE study, and about 1,300 subjects contributed by 6 global collaborators. Sample metadata almost always included a de-identified subject ID, COVID-19 status, age in years and sex. Where available, HLA class I and class II types were obtained from metadata supplied by the sample provider rather than from assay-based typing.

Points the paper makes about the study in general: Clinical and demographic metadata were provided uncurated, with the amount varying by source and participant.

Collaborating institutions collected whole blood in K2EDTA tubes following their own protocols. For TCRbeta analysis, collaborator samples were shipped as frozen whole blood, as isolated PBMCs, or as DNA extracted from either sample type. V trim: 6 bases; J trim: 7 bases; unmatched bases: 20. CDR1 SGHRS and CDR2 YFSETQ were looked up in the germline V gene. The cysteine opens and the phenylalanine closes a CDR3 of 18 amino acids. Of all the DNA, just the CDR3 is kept, 54 bases in frame from base 1. The chain was built from TRBV5-1 and TRBJ1-4; TRBD1 aligns with 8 central bases. The source of this sequence is a man aged 50 to 60 with active or convalescent COVID-19. Sequenced input: peripheral blood. The DNA reads TGCGCCAGCAACAAGACAGGGGTAGAGGGGGCGTCTGGTGAAAAACTGTTTTTT. Its product reads: CASNKTGVEGASGEKLFF.